The table lists the clone carrying this T cell receptor (beta chain) with a count of one. There were likely unrecorded immune exposures, though donors were nominally healthy when sampled. The data stem from a study of cytomegalovirus exposure and HLA in healthy donors. From germline, CDR1 is SGHDT and CDR2 YYEEEE. This CDR3 is 15 amino acids long. The PCR was carried out with 60 Vbeta primers and 13 Jbeta primers. The assay was immunoSEQ multiplex PCR, and TCRdb's table has in-frame clones only and misses some. The data show some 150,000 clones, with around 80% seen just once and approximately 6.1% held by the top ten.

The sequence was collected from a young man in good health and CMV-seropositive. The chain recombines TRBV5-6 with TRBJ2-5; TRBD1 aligns across 9 bases. The J call is in doubt because the DNA end fits TRBJ2-7 better. Sample: PBMCs. The CDR3 coding sequence is TGTGCCAGCAGCCCCACAGGGGGCGCGGCCTACGAGCAGTACTTC. Encoded protein: CASSPTGGAAYEQYF.